Shown below are 27 T cell receptor beta chains from a single sample sequenced in a study of memory B cells and T cells in multiple sclerosis. Method: immunoSEQ multiplex PCR; TCRdb's copy keeps in-frame clones and lacks some. The sample carries fewer than 40,000 clones, around 88% recorded once. Stimulus-free culture yielded autoproliferating CFSE-dim and non-proliferating CFSE-high T cells, each sequenced separately. Cultures began with 45 million to 50 million CFSE-labeled PBMCs, unstimulated for under 8 days, with replicate wells pooled. These receptors' antigens are unknown. Sequencing used PBMCs from blood kept in culture. The receptors were gathered from a human donor with multiple sclerosis.

The chain recombines TRBV15 with TRBJ2-7; D may be TRBD2 (6 bases). The V and J ends lost 0 bases and 5 bases respectively, with 14 bases between them. Germline V gene data show CDR1 as LNHNV and CDR2 as YYDKDF (reference sequence). This CDR3 contains 15 residues. CDR3 sequence (DNA): TGTGCCACCAGCAGAGATGGAGGGGCCACCAACGAGCAGTACTTC. It codes for CATSRDGGATNEQYF.

CDR3: CASSFGLAGGRTDTQYF. DNA of the CDR3: TGTGCCAGCAGTTTTGGACTAGCGGGAGGAAGGACAGATACGCAGTATTTT. V is TRBV27 and J is TRBJ2-3, with TRBD2 matching over 14 bases. CDR3 length: 17 residues. The V gene end was trimmed by 3 bases and the J gene end by 3 bases; junction bases not matched to a gene: 5. Per the germline V gene, CDR1 is MNHEY and CDR2 is SMNVEV (reference sequence).

This chain uses TRBV30 with TRBJ1-4, with TRBD1 identical over 7 bases. V trimming: 5 bases; J trimming: 8 bases; junction bases outside the gene matches: 8. The CDR3 is 13 residues long. Per the germline V gene, CDR1 is GTSNPN and CDR2 is SVGIG (reference sequence). CDR3 in DNA: TGTGCCTGGGACGGACAGGCGGGAGAAAAACTGTTTTTT. It translates to CAWDGQAGEKLFF.

This sequence joins TRBV6-6 and TRBJ2-2; the D gene is possibly TRBD2 (5 bases). CDR3 length equals 15 residues. Between the trimmed V and J ends, which lost 7 bases and 8 bases, there was a span of 20 bases. Germline values: CDR1 MNHNY, CDR2 SVGAGI (reference sequence). The CDR3 nucleotides are TGTGCCAGCATCTCGAACCCGGAGGTTAAAGGGGAGCTGTTTTTT. Translation gives CASISNPEVKGELFF.

This chain connects TRBV6-5 to TRBJ1-1; the match to TRBD1 covers 7 bases. Per the germline V gene, CDR1 is MNHEY and CDR2 is SVGAGI. There are 14 residues in the CDR3. The V segment lost 2 bases and the J segment 0 bases; nucleotides outside the gene matches: 0. The CDR3 bases are TGTGCCAGCAGTTACAGGGGGCTGAACACTGAAGCTTTCTTT. This encodes CASSYRGLNTEAFF.

The chain joins TRBV13 to TRBJ1-2; perhaps TRBD1 as D (5 bases). The CDR3 sequence is 14 residues long. Trimming pared 0 bases from V and 13 bases from J, leaving 18 bases between. Looked up from germline, CDR1 is PRHDT and CDR2 is FYEKMQ (reference sequence). The CDR3 sequence: CASSLGGHPSEGTF. The CDR3 DNA is TGTGCCAGCAGCTTAGGAGGACACCCTTCAGAAGGCACCTTC.

This chain links TRBV4-1 with TRBJ1-1; the match to TRBD1 covers 12 bases. CDR3 size: 18 residues. Germline-derived CDR1 and CDR2 are MGHRA and YSYEKL. V was clipped by 0 bases and J by 4 bases; unmatched bases: 9. CDR3 nucleotides: TGCGCCAGCAGCCAAGAAGGAGGGGGACAGGGGGCGGGCACTGAAGCTTTCTTT. Amino acid sequence: CASSQEGGGQGAGTEAFF.

The CDR3 bases are TGTGCCAGCAGATTTAAGGGACAGGGGTTAGCCAAAAACATTCAGTACTTC. Translated: CASRFKGQGLAKNIQYF. The rearrangement joins TRBV28 to TRBJ2-4; 10 positions match TRBD1. J lost 0 bases, V lost 6 bases, and 8 bases had no gene match. The CDR3 runs to 17 residues. CDR1 MDHEN and CDR2 SYDVKM come from the germline V gene.

The chain recombines TRBV27 with TRBJ1-2; 7 nucleotides match TRBD1. Germline values: CDR1 MNHEY, CDR2 SMNVEV (reference sequence). The CDR3 sequence is 12 residues long. J gave up 4 bases and V 6 bases, and 2 bases lay outside the gene matches. CDR3 sequence: CASRGQFYGYTF. The DNA for the CDR3 is TGTGCCAGCAGGGGACAGTTCTATGGCTACACCTTC.

The chain uses TRBV7-9 and TRBJ2-7, with a possible D match to TRBD1 (6 bases). V was trimmed by 3 bases and J by 0 bases, leaving 9 bases between them. Germline-derived CDR1 and CDR2 are SEHNR and FQNEAQ (reference sequence). The CDR3 contains 14 residues. CDR3 sequence: CASSLDSYSYEQYF. The CDR3 DNA reads TGTGCCAGCAGCTTGGACAGTTACTCCTACGAGCAGTACTTC.

J is TRBJ1-2 and V is TRBV27; the D is unclear. There are 15 residues in the CDR3. Trimming removed 5 bases from V and 8 bases from J, with 21 bases in between. Germline CDR1 is MNHEY and CDR2 is SMNVEV (reference sequence). The CDR3 bases are TGTGCCAGCAGTCCCCCCTGGATCGGGGAGGTAGGCTACACCTTC. Translation gives CASSPPWIGEVGYTF.

The chain recombines TRBV6-4 with TRBJ1-6; no reliable D call. The CDR3 runs 13 residues. Germline V gene data show CDR1 as MRHNA and CDR2 as SNTAGT. V lost 0 bases, J lost 7 bases, and 4 bases lay in between. CDR3 sequence (DNA): TGTGCCAGCAGTGACTCGAGGAATTCACCCCTCCACTTT. Translation: CASSDSRNSPLHF.

The chain links TRBV5-1 to TRBJ2-3, with 9 bases fitting TRBD2. Germline V CDR1 and CDR2: SGHRS, YFSETQ. The CDR3 runs 15 residues. The ends lost 4 bases at V and 3 bases at J; junction bases unmatched: 6. The CDR3: CASSPLSGRTDTQYF. In nucleotides, the CDR3 is TGCGCCAGCAGCCCCCTTAGCGGGAGAACAGATACGCAGTATTTT.

The chain joins TRBV19 to TRBJ1-5, with TRBD1 matching over 9 bases. Unmatched junction bases numbered 9, after V lost 4 bases and J lost 2 bases. The CDR3 totals 17 residues. Germline CDR1 LNHDA, CDR2 SQIVND (reference sequence). Here the CDR3 reads CASSSLGRDRGNQPQHF. CDR3 bases: TGTGCCAGTAGTAGCCTCGGCCGGGACAGGGGCAATCAGCCCCAGCATTTT.

The V gene is TRBV27, the J gene TRBJ2-7; TRBD2 matches at 11 bases. V shed 6 bases, J shed 5 bases, and the junction held 12 bases outside the gene matches. From germline, CDR1 is MNHEY and CDR2 SMNVEV (reference sequence). The CDR3 sequence is 16 residues long. CDR3 nucleotide sequence: TGTGCCAGCAGCTCTGCTAGCGGGAGGCCCGACAACGAGCAGTACTTC. This codes for CASSSASGRPDNEQYF.

In DNA form, the CDR3 reads TGTGCCAGCAGCTTAGGGCTTAGAGATGAAAAACTGTTTTTT. Its protein is CASSLGLRDEKLFF. The rearrangement links TRBV7-2 to TRBJ1-4; D is unclear. The germline V gene encodes CDR1 SGHTA and CDR2 FQGNSA. V shed 1 base and J shed 6 bases, with 9 bases lying between them. The CDR3 length is 14 residues.

V and J are TRBV7-8 and TRBJ1-1, with D possibly TRBD1 on 5 matching bases. With 5 bases removed from V and 3 bases from J, the gap between germline ends came to 13 bases. The germline V gene has CDR1 SGHVS and CDR2 FQNEAQ. The CDR3 extends over 14 amino acids. CDR3 amino acids: CASSQTMGDTEAFF. CDR3 in DNA: TGTGCCAGCAGCCAAACCATGGGGGACACTGAAGCTTTCTTT. The entire variable domain, with the rest obtained from reference TRBV7-8 and TRBJ1-1, is as follows: GAGVSQSPRYKVAKRGQDVALRCDPISGHVSLFWYQQALGQGPEFLTYFQNEAQLDKSGLPSDRFFAERPEGSVSTLKIQRTQQEDSAVYLCASSQTMGDTEAFFGQGTRLTVV.

V usage is TRBV4-2 and J usage is TRBJ1-1, with D perhaps matching TRBD1 (5 bases). Trimming cost V 0 bases and J 6 bases, with 11 bases left between them. The CDR3 is 14 amino acids. The V gene's germline CDR1 is LGHNA and CDR2 YNFKEQ. The CDR3 DNA reads TGTGCCAGCAGCCAAGATCGGGGGTCCTCTGAAGCTTTCTTT. Translation gives CASSQDRGSSEAFF.

V usage is TRBV5-1 and J usage is TRBJ1-3; D not certain. In germline, CDR1 is SGHRS, CDR2 YFSETQ. V shed 0 bases and J shed 1 base, with 8 bases lying between them. This CDR3 comprises 15 residues. This CDR3 is CASSLDSASGNTIYF. For the CDR3, the DNA is TGCGCCAGCAGCTTGGACAGCGCTTCTGGAAACACCATATATTTT.

J is TRBJ2-5 and V is TRBV5-6; D remains unclear. With the DNA end fitting TRBJ2-7 better, the J assignment may be wrong. The CDR3 spans 11 residues. CDR1 is SGHDT, CDR2 YYEEEE, per germline. This CDR3 reads CASSLRDEQYF. In DNA form, the CDR3 reads TGTGCCAGCAGCTTGAGGGACGAGCAGTACTTC.

The rearrangement joins TRBV10-1 to TRBJ2-7; TRBD2 agrees at 13 bases. Germline loops: CDR1 WNHNN, CDR2 SYGVQD (reference sequence). J gave up 5 bases and V 6 bases, and 7 bases lay outside the gene matches. The CDR3 is 15 amino acids. Here the CDR3 reads CASRGLGTSGNEQYF. For the CDR3, the DNA is TGCGCCAGCAGGGGTTTGGGGACTAGCGGGAACGAGCAGTACTTC.

The rearrangement uses TRBV27 and TRBJ2-7; tentative D call: TRBD2 (6 bases). Trimming removed 2 bases at V and 0 bases at J, with 11 bases between. CDR1 MNHEY and CDR2 SMNVEV come from the germline V gene (reference sequence). The CDR3 extends over 15 amino acids. The CDR3 DNA follows: TGTGCCAGCAGTTTAAAGGACGGGAGCTCCTACGAGCAGTACTTC. Protein: CASSLKDGSSYEQYF.

Only one count was recorded for this clone. This chain connects TRBV5-1 to TRBJ1-1; D is possibly TRBD1 (6 bases). Germline CDR1 is SGHRS and CDR2 is YFSETQ. V gave up 4 bases and J gave up 5 bases, with 15 bases separating them. The CDR3 has 14 residues. Here the CDR3 DNA reads TGCGCCAGCAGCCCGGACAGTAGGAAGACTGAAGCTTTCTTT. Protein sequence: CASSPDSRKTEAFF.

This clone occurred a few times. V and J are TRBV29-1 and TRBJ2-2; the D gene is possibly TRBD1 (5 bases). This CDR3 is built from 15 residues. V was shortened by 6 bases and J by 5 bases, with 19 bases between the two germline ends. The germline gives CDR1 SQVTM, CDR2 ANQGSEA. The DNA for the CDR3 is TGCAGCGTCGCTCCACATACAGGTTCGACCGGGGAGCTGTTTTTT. It specifies CSVAPHTGSTGELFF.

This chain joins TRBV18 and TRBJ2-3; TRBD1 or TRBD2 may be the D gene (5 bases each). Germline V gene lookup returns CDR1 KGHSH and CDR2 LQKENI. There are 13 residues in the CDR3. Trimming cost V 6 bases and J 0 bases, with 7 bases left between them. The CDR3 loop is CASSGTSTDTQYF. CDR3 DNA: TGTGCCAGCTCTGGGACCAGCACAGATACGCAGTATTTT.

The V and J genes are TRBV5-1 and TRBJ2-7; possibly TRBD1 for D (6 bases). CDR3 length: 15 residues. Trimming removed 0 bases at V and 1 base at J, with 11 bases between. The germline V gene has CDR1 SGHRS and CDR2 YFSETQ. The CDR3 is CASSLVGDISYEQYF. The CDR3 nucleotides read TGCGCCAGCAGCTTGGTTGGGGACATTTCCTACGAGCAGTACTTC.

V usage is TRBV7-6 and J usage is TRBJ1-2; TRBD1 agrees at 7 bases. The V gene's germline CDR1 is SGHVS and CDR2 FNYEAQ. The ends lost 5 bases at V and 5 bases at J; junction bases unmatched: 8. CDR3 length: 14 amino acids. The CDR3 reads CASSPTGQRYGYTF. The CDR3 nucleotides are TGTGCCAGCAGCCCAACGGGACAGAGATATGGCTACACCTTC.